This TCR beta chain was found in a study of shared clonotypes between healthy human individuals. Whole-study results and caveats: Sorted-subset samples were not fully sequenced, rarefaction indicated. Clonotype sharing among donors, it was expected, would be affected by sequencing depth.

The protocol was immunoSEQ multiplex PCR, while the TCRdb copy is restricted to in-frame clones and leaves out a portion. The sample lists over a million clones; approximately 98.5% were seen once. A remark on this clone: Its specificity is unknown.

V lost 2 bases and J 0 bases, leaving 11 bases between the germline ends. Germline CDR1 reads SGHTA; CDR2 reads FQGTGA. The CDR3 loop spans 16 amino acids. This receptor was taken from a man aged 25-45 years in good health. Sequenced: naive CD4+ T cells sorted from blood. Subset in this sample: CD45RA+ positively selected. This sequence joins TRBV7-3 and TRBJ2-1; D perhaps matches TRBD2 (6 bases). The CDR3 is CASSLWGRSSYNEQFF. In nucleotides, the CDR3 is TGTGCCAGCAGCTTATGGGGGAGGAGCTCCTACAATGAGCAGTTCTTC.